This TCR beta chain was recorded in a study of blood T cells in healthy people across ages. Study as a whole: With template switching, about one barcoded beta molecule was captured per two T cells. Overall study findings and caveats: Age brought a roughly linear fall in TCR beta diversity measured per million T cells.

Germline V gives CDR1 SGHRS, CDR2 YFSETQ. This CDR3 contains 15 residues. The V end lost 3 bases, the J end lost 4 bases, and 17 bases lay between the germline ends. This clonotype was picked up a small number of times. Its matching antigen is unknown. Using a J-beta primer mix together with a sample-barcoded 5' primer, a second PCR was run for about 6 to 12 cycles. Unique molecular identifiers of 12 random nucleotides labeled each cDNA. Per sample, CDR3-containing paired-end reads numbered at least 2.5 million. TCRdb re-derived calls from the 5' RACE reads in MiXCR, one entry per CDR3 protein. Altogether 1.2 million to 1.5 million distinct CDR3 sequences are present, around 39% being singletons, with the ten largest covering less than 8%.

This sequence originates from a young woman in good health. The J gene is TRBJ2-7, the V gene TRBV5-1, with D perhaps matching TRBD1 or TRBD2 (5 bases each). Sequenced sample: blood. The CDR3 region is CASSSTGDGVYEQYF. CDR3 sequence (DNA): TGCGCCAGCAGCTCAACTGGGGACGGAGTTTACGAGCAGTACTTC. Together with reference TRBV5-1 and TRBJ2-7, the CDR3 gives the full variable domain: KAGVTQTPRYLIKTRGQQVTLSCSPISGHRSVSWYQQTPGQGLQFLFEYFSETQRNKGNFPGRFSGRQFSNSRSEMNVSTLELGDSALYLCASSSTGDGVYEQYFGPGTRLTVT.